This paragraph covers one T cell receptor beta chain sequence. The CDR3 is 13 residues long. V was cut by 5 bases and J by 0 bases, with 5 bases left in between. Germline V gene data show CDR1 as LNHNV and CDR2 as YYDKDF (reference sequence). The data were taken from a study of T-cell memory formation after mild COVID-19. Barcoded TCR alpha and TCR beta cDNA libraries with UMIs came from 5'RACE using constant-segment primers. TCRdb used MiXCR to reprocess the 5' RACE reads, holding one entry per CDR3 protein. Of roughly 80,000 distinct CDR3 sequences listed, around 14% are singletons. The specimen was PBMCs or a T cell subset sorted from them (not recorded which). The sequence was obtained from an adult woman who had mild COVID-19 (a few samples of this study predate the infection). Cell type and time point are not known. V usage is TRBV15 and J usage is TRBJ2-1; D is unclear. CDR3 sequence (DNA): TGTGCCACCAGCTGGGGCTCCTACAATGAGCAGTTCTTC. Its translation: CATSWGSYNEQFF.